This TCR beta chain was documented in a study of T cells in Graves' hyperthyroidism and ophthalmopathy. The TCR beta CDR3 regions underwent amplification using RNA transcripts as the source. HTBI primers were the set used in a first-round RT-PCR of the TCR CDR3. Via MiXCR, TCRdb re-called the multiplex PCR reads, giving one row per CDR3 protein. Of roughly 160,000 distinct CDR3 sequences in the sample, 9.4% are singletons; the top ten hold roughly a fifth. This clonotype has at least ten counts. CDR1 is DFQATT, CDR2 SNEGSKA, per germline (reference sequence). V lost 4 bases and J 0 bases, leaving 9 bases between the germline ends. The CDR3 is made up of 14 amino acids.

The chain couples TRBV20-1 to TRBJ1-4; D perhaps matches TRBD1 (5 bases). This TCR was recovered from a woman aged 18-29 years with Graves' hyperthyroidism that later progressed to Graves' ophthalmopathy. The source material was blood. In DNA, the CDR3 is TGCAGTGCTATCCGGGGCCCAACTAATGAAAAACTGTTTTTT. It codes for CSAIRGPTNEKLFF.